This TCR beta chain was identified during a study of radiotherapy plus CTLA-4 blockade in lung cancer. Overall study context: Overall, 18% of patients showed an objective response, while approximately 28% attained disease control. Study-level points and caveats: Reports state that early shifts in blood T cell clones, with interferon-beta, best predicted response. In blood, tumor-derived TCR clones expanded after radiotherapy plus ipilimumab.

Lung cancer patients with chemo-refractory metastatic non-small-cell disease were given focal radiation plus CTLA-4 blockade with ipilimumab. J lost 8 bases, V lost 1 base, and 13 bases had no gene match. The CDR3 runs 17 residues. Germline CDR1 and CDR2: SGHTA and FQGNSA. Sequencing was performed with immunoSEQ multiplex PCR; in TCRdb, only in-frame clones are kept and a portion is missing. Here the sample spans 53,000 or so clones, about 88% being singletons. Notes on this clone: Its antigen is not known.

The sample in question was peripheral blood, obtained from a patient treated with radiotherapy plus ipilimumab. This chain links TRBV7-2 with TRBJ2-5; 10 nucleotides line up with TRBD2. This TCR came from a human donor with non-small cell lung cancer whose response to radiotherapy plus ipilimumab could not be evaluated. For the CDR3, the DNA is TGTGCCAGCAGCTTAGTTACTAGACTAGCGGGCCTTTATACCCAGTACTTC. The encoded protein is CASSLVTRLAGLYTQYF.